This T cell receptor (beta chain) originates from a study of beta chain features in type 1 diabetes. On the study more broadly: Patients did not differ from healthy donors in age, gender or cell yield. Study-wide results and limits: There was a moderate but significant shortening of TCRB CDR3s in all four CD4+ subsets of Type 1 diabetes patients. Whether TCRB rearrangement is influenced by HLA type was left unresolved in this analysis.

Germline CDR1 reads SGHTA; CDR2 reads FQGNSA. CDR3 length: 12 residues. The ends lost 3 bases at V and 12 bases at J; junction bases unmatched: 8. Only one heparinised blood draw was taken per donor, and its volume averaged around 100 mL. Expressed TCRB transcripts got sequenced, as all isolated RNA was reverse transcribed. Profiled with immunoSEQ multiplex PCR; TCRdb holds only in-frame clones, not every one. This table has roughly 350,000 clones, over 8.5% appearing once. This clone came up a few times. Antigen unknown. The sequence came from a man aged 25-45 years with type 1 diabetes. Sequencing was performed on central memory CD4+ T cells from blood. The chain is built from TRBV7-2 and TRBJ2-7; TRBD2 agrees at 7 bases. The CDR3 nucleotides are TGTGCCAGCAGCTTCACCCGCGGGAGCTCGTACTTC. It translates to CASSFTRGSSYF.